This T cell receptor beta chain was observed in a study of cytomegalovirus exposure and HLA in healthy donors. Turning to the study itself: The approximately 670 first-cohort repertoires and the 95 to 150 validation repertoires shared the same platform, a later analysis reported.

Sequencing was performed with immunoSEQ multiplex PCR; in TCRdb, only in-frame clones are kept and a portion is missing. The sample has about 110,000 clones, about 85% seen once. J gave up 10 bases and V 4 bases, and 8 bases lay outside the gene matches. The CDR3 covers 13 residues. Germline lookup yields CDR1 SGHDT and CDR2 YYEEEE. The source material was PBMCs. This TCR derives from a woman aged 18-29 years in good health and CMV-seronegative. The rearrangement links TRBV5-6 to TRBJ2-1, with 7 bases fitting TRBD1. The CDR3 nucleotides read TGTGCCAGCAGCCCGGGACAGTCAAGGGAGCAGTTCTTC. The encoded protein is CASSPGQSREQFF.